This TCR beta chain was obtained from a study of cytomegalovirus exposure and HLA in healthy donors. Study results and limitations: Published work reported that the classifier diagnosed cytomegalovirus status with high specificity and sensitivity.

With regard to this clone: No antigen is known for it.

Primers for the PCR totalled 60 Vbeta and 13 Jbeta. TCRdb's table, derived via immunoSEQ multiplex PCR, lists solely in-frame clones and lacks some. The sample consists of about 150,000 clones, approximately 84% of them appearing once. The germline V gene encodes CDR1 SGHTA and CDR2 FQGTGA. The V and J ends lost 1 base and 5 bases, in that order; junction bases with no gene match: 9. CDR3 length: 17 residues. Sequenced input: PBMCs. The rearrangement uses TRBV7-3 and TRBJ2-2; 8 bases fit TRBD2. This TCR derives from a woman aged 40-49 years in good health and CMV-seropositive. In nucleotides, the CDR3 is TGTGCCAGCAGCTTAAACCGGGGGGGTCAGCTGACCGGGGAGCTGTTTTTT. Translation gives CASSLNRGGQLTGELFF.